This TCR beta chain was retrieved from a study of metastatic and nonmetastatic thyroid tumors. Study at large: Repertoires were compared across blood and tumor or nodule tissue from malignant and benign thyroid patients.

The CDR3 runs to 16 residues. Germline V gene lookup returns CDR1 MNHNS and CDR2 SASEGT. Study conclusions and caveats: According to reports, the diversity of TCR beta was significantly higher in malignant thyroid tumors than in benign nodules, and this held in both blood and tumor samples.

Each patient went into thyroid surgery without having received any treatment. Concerning this clone itself: Its cognate antigen is unknown. One end of the junction varies from germline; a read error may be responsible.

Per the study methods: Built for papillary thyroid cancer, a distant-metastasis classifier drew on CDR3 differences across clinicopathological groups. TCRdb called clones again from the PCR reads with MiXCR. Here the V and J calls rest on TCRdb's processing, not on the authors' analysis. Altogether 80,000 to 85,000 clones are present, around 13% being singletons, with the ten largest covering over 7%. The chain links TRBV6-1 to TRBJ2-2, with 9 bases identical to TRBD1. The source is a female donor with papillary thyroid cancer or a benign thyroid nodule (not recorded which). Some clones in this sample may be carry-over from other donors' samples. Specimen: tumor tissue. The CDR3 region is CAGSRPWTGAPGELFF. The CDR3 nucleotides are TGTGCCGGCAGTCGCCCCTGGACAGGGGCCCCCGGGGAGCTGTTTTTT.